This TCR beta chain was sequenced during a study of beta chain features in type 1 diabetes. Study as a whole: Comparable age, gender and cell yields were observed in patients relative to healthy donors. Whole-study findings and limits: Still unanswered here is whether HLA type influences TCRB rearrangement. There were fewer insertions and more deletions at the VDJ junctions of type 1 diabetes patients. Patients' naive, central memory and Treg TCRB repertoires seemed closer to one another than those of healthy donors.

The CDR3 is 14 residues long. CDR1 is SGHTA, CDR2 FQGTGA, per germline. Deletions cut 5 bases from V and 8 bases from J, with 18 bases between. The investigators reverse transcribed all of the isolated RNA, so they sequenced expressed TCRB transcripts. Libraries were prepared by immunoSEQ multiplex PCR; TCRdb keeps only in-frame clonotypes and omits some of them. The sample shows 250,000 to 300,000 clones, 7.5% to 9.5% of them seen only once. The sample holds a few counts of this clone. Its antigen is unidentified. Specimen: central memory CD4+ T cells from blood. The receptor's source is a woman under 30 in good health. The V call is TRBV7-3, the J call TRBJ1-2; weak D call: TRBD1 (5 bases). CDR3 protein: CASSPPGGAWGYTF. Here the CDR3 DNA reads TGTGCCAGCAGCCCGCCGGGAGGGGCGTGGGGCTACACCTTC. Looking up the rest from reference TRBV7-3 and TRBJ1-2 gives the full variable domain: GAGVSQTPSNKVTEKGKYVELRCDPISGHTALYWYRQSLGQGPEFLIYFQGTGAADDSGLPNDRFFAVRPEGSVSTLKIQRTERGDSAVYLCASSPPGGAWGYTFGSGTRLTVV.